This T cell receptor (beta chain) was identified in a study of CXCR3-negative and CXCR3-positive naive CD8 T cells. Findings of the study overall: Surface CD5 matched across naive subsets, and TRB CDR3 properties served to infer TCR strength. Naive cells with CXCR3 showed TRB CDR3s that were more hydrophobic than those in CXCR3-negative naive cells.

Sorting yielded triplicates of around 300,000 cells for each CD8+ T cell subset. A CD45RO-CCR7+CD27+CD95- phenotype identified naive CD8+ T cells. Turning to this clonotype: As yet, its antigen is unknown.

Each TRB cDNA library was prepared by 5' RACE (with UMI labels). Each CDR3 protein gets one entry in TCRdb, which reprocessed the 5' RACE reads and gives no DNA. Listed are approximately 120,000 distinct CDR3 sequences; roughly 0.35% falls within the top ten. The CDR3 totals 13 residues. Germline V CDR1 and CDR2: SGHRS, YFSETQ. The chain combines TRBV5-1 with TRBJ2-7. Sequenced material: naive CXCR3+ CD8+ T cells from blood. Subset noted: CD45RO-CCR7+CD27+CD95- naive CD8+ T cells expressing CXCR3 (TNR3+). The clonotype originates from a human donor in good health. Some clones in this sample may be carry-over from other donors' samples. The CDR3 spells CASSLAVTYEQYF.